The clone carrying this T cell receptor (beta chain) has more than one count but fewer than ten. Its antigen is not identified. Every sample yielded at least 7 million isolated PBMCs. After removal of 11 bases from V and 9 bases from J, the junction contained 10 bases not matched to a gene. Germline V gene data show CDR1 as ENHRY and CDR2 as SYGVKD. The CDR3 sequence is 13 residues long. These data come from a study of blood T cells in healthy people across ages. Study-level results: A greater number of naive CD4+ cells and higher diversity distinguished long-lived donors from aged donors.

A J-beta primer mix and a sample-barcoded 5' primer were used in a second PCR of about 7 to 12 cycles. TCRdb fed the 5' RACE reads into MiXCR, producing one record per CDR3 protein. Counted here are more than 700,000 distinct CDR3 sequences, about 53% occurring once; the ten biggest clones make up 41%. The source of this sequence is a man of 80 years or more in good health. The material sequenced was blood. This chain connects TRBV10-3 to TRBJ2-1, with 10 bases that match TRBD2. The CDR3 coding sequence is TGTGCCTATGCGGCTAGCGGGAGTTTTGAGCAGTTCTTC. It translates to CAYAASGSFEQFF.